This T cell receptor (beta chain) emerged from a study of T cells in Graves' hyperthyroidism and ophthalmopathy. On the study more broadly: Peripheral blood was obtained at initial diagnosis, preceding any treatment.

Study-level results: Before onset, ophthalmopathy was predicted by the model a median roughly six months earlier.

Patients between 18 and 65 years old had hyperthyroidism, newly diagnosed and lasting under 2 months. Thyroid ultrasound, orbital computed tomography, clinical symptoms, and serum thyroxine and TRAb underpinned diagnoses. This clonotype appeared a few times. Its specificity is unknown. The investigators amplified TCR beta CDR3 regions from RNA transcripts. An initial round of RT-PCR targeting the TCR CDR3 relied on the HTBI primer set. TCRdb re-analysed the multiplex PCR reads in MiXCR, keeping a single row per CDR3 protein. The sample consists of under 750,000 distinct CDR3 sequences, under 20% of them appearing once. The trim removed 4 bases at V and 4 bases at J, leaving 4 bases unmatched. CDR1 is DFQATT, CDR2 SNEGSKA, per germline (reference sequence). This CDR3 has 13 residues.

V and J are TRBV20-1 and TRBJ1-5, with TRBD1 matching over 7 bases. This receptor was identified in a woman aged 50 to 60 with Graves' hyperthyroidism that later progressed to Graves' ophthalmopathy. Sequenced material: blood. The CDR3 sequence: CSAKAGGNQPQHF. DNA for the CDR3: TGCAGTGCTAAGGCAGGGGGAAATCAGCCCCAGCATTTT.